The following is a TCR beta chain sequence with its context. As yet, its antigen is unknown. Assay: immunoSEQ multiplex PCR; the TCRdb copy retains only in-frame clones and omits some. In the table there are under 550,000 clones, approximately 90% of which are singletons. The sample comes from a study of Ad26.COV2.S vaccination and SARS-CoV-2 variants. Findings and limits, study-wide: The analyses of TCR breadth and depth may have understated the size of total T cell responses. The study found similar non-spike TCR breadth in vaccine and placebo recipients.

The CDR3 has 15 residues. The germline gives CDR1 SGDLS, CDR2 YYNGEE. V gave up 0 bases and J gave up 7 bases, with 13 bases separating them. Treatment specified: approximately 18 received Ad26.COV2.S at low or high dose, single or two shots; roughly five received placebo; per-sample allocation not given. After the first vaccine or placebo injection, samples were drawn on day 63. Adults aged 18-55 years in Boston included the donor. It was Wuhan-strain SARS-CoV-2 spike that the Ad26 vaccine vector expressed. The rearrangement links TRBV9 to TRBJ1-4; tentatively, D is TRBD1 (5 bases). Sample: peripheral blood, taken in a trial of Ad26.COV2.S vaccine versus placebo. The clonotype originates from a person aged 18-60 years who received the Ad26.COV2.S COVID-19 vaccine or a placebo. The DNA of the CDR3 is TGTGCCAGCAGCGTAGGGGTGACAGACGCTGAAAAACTGTTTTTT. Its translation: CASSVGVTDAEKLFF.